Below are 13 T cell receptor beta chains sequenced from a single sample in a study of CXCR4 blockade with PD-1 therapy in pancreatic cancer. Clones were sequenced by immunoSEQ multiplex PCR, and TCRdb holds only the in-frame ones, with some missing. The table has some 740 clones, around 50% seen once. Sequenced: tumor tissue. Source of these receptors: a human donor with pancreatic ductal adenocarcinoma.

The CDR3 nucleotides read TGTGCCAGCAGTACTCGGGGAGGGAAGAGTGAAAAACTGTTTTTT. Translation gives CASSTRGGKSEKLFF. The chain links TRBV25-1 to TRBJ1-4, with no clear D. The CDR3 runs to 15 residues. V lost 5 bases to trimming and J lost 7 bases, with 17 bases between them. Per germline, CDR1 MGHDK and CDR2 SYGVNS.

The chain employs TRBV18 and TRBJ2-1, with 15 bases that match TRBD2. There are 15 residues in the CDR3. Trimming at V came to 4 bases and at J to 8 bases, leaving 3 bases not matched to a gene. Germline V gene data show CDR1 as KGHSH and CDR2 as LQKENI. The CDR3 bases are TGTGCCAGCTCACGGACTAGCGGGAGGGGCTATGAGCAGTTCTTC. Protein: CASSRTSGRGYEQFF.

This clone was detected a few times. The CDR3 coding sequence is TGTGCCAGCAGCCTATCCTGGGGCGCCAAAAACATTCAGTACTTC. It codes for CASSLSWGAKNIQYF. This chain uses TRBV6-8 with TRBJ2-4, with a tentative D call TRBD1 (5 bases). There are 15 residues in the CDR3. V lost 6 bases, J lost 1 base, and 13 bases lay in between. Germline V gene sequence: CDR1 MNHGY, CDR2 SAAAGT.

This clone was observed a handful of times. V gene TRBV1 combines with J gene TRBJ2-3; the D call TRBD2 from the table was never checked on the DNA. TRBV1 constitutes a pseudogene. The CDR3 runs to 17 residues. CDR3 sequence (DNA): TGCGCCAGCAGCCAGCCGGGGGGCGCCTTCCGGACAGATACGCAGTATTTT. Its protein product is CASSQPGGAFRTDTQYF.

This clone has a handful of counts. The chain has TRBV6-8 and TRBJ2-5; 7 nucleotides line up with TRBD1. Germline V gene lookup returns CDR1 MNHGY and CDR2 SAAAGT. This CDR3 has 15 residues. With 5 bases clipped from V and 4 bases from J, the junction kept 10 bases outside the gene matches. DNA of the CDR3: TGTGCCAGCAGTCGAGGCCGACAGGGAGCAGAGACCCAGTACTTC. Its translation: CASSRGRQGAETQYF.

This sequence joins TRBV28 and TRBJ1-3, with TRBD1 matching 9 bases. CDR1 and CDR2 (germline): MDHEN, SYDVKM. Trimming at V came to 5 bases and at J to 0 bases, leaving 8 bases not matched to a gene. This CDR3 has 17 amino acids. CDR3 residues: CASSPHRGLSSGNTIYF. For the CDR3, the DNA is TGTGCCAGCAGTCCCCACAGGGGGCTCAGCTCTGGAAACACCATATATTTT.

The gene calls are TRBV18 and TRBJ2-6; a possible D gene is TRBD2 (7 bases). Trimming pared 2 bases from V and 6 bases from J, leaving 26 bases between. Germline V gives CDR1 KGHSH, CDR2 LQKENI. CDR3 size: 20 residues. CDR3 nucleotides: TGTGCCAGCTCACCAATCGAGGTCCGGGGGGCCCTCATTAAGGCCAACGTCCTGACTTTC. It specifies CASSPIEVRGALIKANVLTF. The full variable domain, with the rest looked up from reference TRBV18 and TRBJ2-6, is NAGVMQNPRHLVRRRGQEARLRCSPMKGHSHVYWYRQLPEEGLKFMVYLQKENIIDESGMPKERFSAEFPKEGPSILRIQQVVRGDSAAYFCASSPIEVRGALIKANVLTFGAGSRLTVL.

There are a few counts of this clone. This chain links TRBV19 with TRBJ1-2; 7 bases align to TRBD1. J lost 2 bases, V lost 7 bases, and 7 bases had no gene match. Germline V gives CDR1 LNHDA, CDR2 SQIVND (reference sequence). The CDR3 totals 14 residues. As DNA, the CDR3 is TGTGCCAGTACCCCCTCGACAGGGAACTATGGCTACACCTTC. This sequence encodes CASTPSTGNYGYTF.

The chain uses TRBV6-8 and TRBJ2-2; 9 bases align to TRBD1. The CDR3 length is 15 residues. Germline CDR1 reads MNHGY; CDR2 reads SAAAGT. With V trimmed by 6 bases and J by 2 bases, 4 bases remained unmatched. The CDR3 DNA is TGTGCCAGCAGGACACAGGGGGCTAACACCGGGGAGCTGTTTTTT. This codes for CASRTQGANTGELFF.

V and J are TRBV18 and TRBJ2-1, with 7 bases that match TRBD1. The junction had 9 bases not matched to a gene; V was cut back by 3 bases and J by 4 bases. The length of the CDR3 is 16 residues. Looked up from germline, CDR1 is KGHSH and CDR2 is LQKENI. The CDR3 protein is CASSPYRDRSYNEQFF. The CDR3 nucleotides are TGTGCCAGCTCACCCTACCGGGACAGATCTTACAATGAGCAGTTCTTC. Full variable domain (missing parts from reference TRBV18 and TRBJ2-1): NAGVMQNPRHLVRRRGQEARLRCSPMKGHSHVYWYRQLPEEGLKFMVYLQKENIIDESGMPKERFSAEFPKEGPSILRIQQVVRGDSAAYFCASSPYRDRSYNEQFFGPGTRLTVL.

V is TRBV10-2 and J is TRBJ2-1; D perhaps matches TRBD1 (5 bases). This CDR3 spans 13 amino acids. V was shortened by 0 bases and J by 9 bases, with 9 bases between the two germline ends. CDR1 is WSHSY and CDR2 is SAAADI in the germline V gene. CDR3 sequence (DNA): TGCGCCAGCAGTGAGTCGGTTAGGGGTGAGCAGTTCTTC. Protein: CASSESVRGEQFF.

This clone was detected only a few times. V gene TRBV6-8 combines with J gene TRBJ1-4; TRBD1 matches 8 bases. Germline-derived CDR1 and CDR2 are MNHGY and SAAAGT. The CDR3 covers 14 residues. The junction had 3 bases not matched to a gene; V was cut back by 6 bases and J by 3 bases. The CDR3 here is CASSVQGANEKLFF. CDR3 bases: TGTGCCAGCAGCGTACAGGGGGCTAATGAAAAACTGTTTTTT.

The table lists this clone with a few counts. V gene TRBV11-3 combines with J gene TRBJ2-7, with a weak D call TRBD2 (6 bases). V was shortened by 5 bases and J by 5 bases, with 16 bases between the two germline ends. The germline V gene has CDR1 SGHNT and CDR2 YENEEA. CDR3 length: 14 residues. CDR3 sequence (DNA): TGTGCCAGCAGCGAGACTAGAGGTCACCACGAGCAGTACTTC. It is translated as CASSETRGHHEQYF.